Below are 2 T cell receptor beta chains sequenced from a single sample in a study of Tregs in tolerant kidney transplant recipients. Clones were sequenced by immunoSEQ multiplex PCR, and TCRdb holds only the in-frame ones, with some missing. Among some 240,000 clones, roughly four fifths were seen once, and the ten largest hold over 0.5%. The sample was CD4+ T cells from blood. The receptors were gathered from a human donor in good health.

This chain uses TRBV12-5 with TRBJ1-5; 7 nucleotides match TRBD1. In germline, CDR1 is LGHNT, CDR2 FRNRAP. Germline trimming cut 0 bases from V and 4 bases from J; bases unmatched to any gene: 12. This CDR3 has 18 amino acids. This chain's CDR3 is CASGLVFLGQDLNQPQHF. The CDR3 DNA follows: TGTGCTAGTGGTTTGGTATTCCTAGGACAGGACCTGAATCAGCCCCAGCATTTT.

The V and J genes are TRBV5-1 and TRBJ2-7, with D uncertain. Deletions cut 0 bases from V and 5 bases from J, with 12 bases between. The CDR3 runs to 14 residues. Per the germline V gene, CDR1 is SGHRS and CDR2 is YFSETQ. The CDR3: CASSLVPLIDEQYF. As DNA, the CDR3 is TGCGCCAGCAGCTTGGTCCCCCTTATCGACGAGCAGTACTTC.